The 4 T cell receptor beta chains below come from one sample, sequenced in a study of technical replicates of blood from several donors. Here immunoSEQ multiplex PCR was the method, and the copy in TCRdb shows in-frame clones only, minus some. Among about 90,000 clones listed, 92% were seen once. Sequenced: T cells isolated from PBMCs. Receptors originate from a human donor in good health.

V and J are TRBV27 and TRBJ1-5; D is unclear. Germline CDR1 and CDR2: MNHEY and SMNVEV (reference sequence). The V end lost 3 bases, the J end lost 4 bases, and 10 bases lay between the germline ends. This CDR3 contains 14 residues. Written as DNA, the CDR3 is TGTGCCAGCAGTTTCTGTTCGGTGAATCAGCCCCAGCATTTT. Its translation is CASSFCSVNQPQHF.

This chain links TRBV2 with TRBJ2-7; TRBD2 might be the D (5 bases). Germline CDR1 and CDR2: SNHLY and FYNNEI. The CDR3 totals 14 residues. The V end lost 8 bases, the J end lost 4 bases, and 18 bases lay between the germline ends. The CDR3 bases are TGTGCCAGCGGGGAGATGGACGGACGGTACGAGCAGTACTTC. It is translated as CASGEMDGRYEQYF.

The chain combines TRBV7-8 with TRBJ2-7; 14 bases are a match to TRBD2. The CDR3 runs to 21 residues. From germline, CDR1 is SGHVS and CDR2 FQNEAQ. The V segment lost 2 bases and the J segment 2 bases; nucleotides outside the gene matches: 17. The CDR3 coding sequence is TGTGCCAGCAGCTTAACCGGTTTCGGGGGACTAGCGGGAGTTGTCCCCTACGAGCAGTACTTC. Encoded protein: CASSLTGFGGLAGVVPYEQYF.

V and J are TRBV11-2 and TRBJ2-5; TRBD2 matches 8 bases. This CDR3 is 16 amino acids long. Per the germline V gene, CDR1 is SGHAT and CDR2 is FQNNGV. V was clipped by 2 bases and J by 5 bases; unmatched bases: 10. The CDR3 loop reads CASSLYGGAREETQYF. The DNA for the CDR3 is TGTGCCAGCAGCTTATACGGGGGGGCGAGGGAGGAGACCCAGTACTTC.